The rows below give T cell receptor beta chains drawn from one sample of a study of tumor and adjacent non-tumor tissue in lung cancer. TCRdb analysed the multiplex PCR reads with MiXCR anew, one entry per CDR3 protein. The sample shows 200,000 to 250,000 distinct CDR3 sequences, about 76% of them seen only once. The sequencing sample was made of lung tumor tissue. The receptor set was obtained from a man in his fifties or sixties with non-small cell lung cancer. Both conserved end residues are part of each CDR3. A D gene is named only where the DNA matches it firmly. Clone size is given for some rows only: seen once, a few or many times, or a class if the clone is expanded.

j_gene | v_gene | d_gene | abundance | CDR3aa | CDR3nt
TRBJ1-5 | TRBV20-1 | - | - | CSARDSAGWRYQPQHF | TGCAGCGCTAGAGATTCGGCAGGGTGGAGATATCAGCCCCAGCATTTT
TRBJ1-2 | TRBV4-1 | - | many | CASSQDIGGRNYGYTF | TGCGCCAGCAGCCAAGATATTGGGGGGAGGAACTATGGCTACACCTTC
TRBJ1-1 | TRBV20-1 | TRBD1 | - | CSAYRGGGRSNTEAFF | TGCAGTGCTTACAGGGGGGGGGGGCGATCCAACACTGAAGCTTTCTTT
TRBJ2-5 | TRBV12-3/TRBV12-4 | TRBD2 | few | CATRLGLDSQTQYF | TGTGCCACCCGACTGGGACTAGATTCTCAGACCCAGTACTTC
TRBJ1-1 | TRBV20-1 | TRBD1 | - | CSARPPGTGNTDAFF | TGCAGTGCTAGACCCCCCGGGACAGGAAACACTGATGCTTTCTTT
TRBJ1-2 | TRBV29-1 | TRBD1 | - | CSVRVPGQANYGYTF | TGCAGCGTTAGGGTACCGGGACAGGCTAACTATGGCTACACCTTC
TRBJ2-5 | TRBV6-5 | TRBD1 | - | CASSFLGTGMETQYF | TGTGCCAGTAGTTTCCTTGGGACAGGCATGGAGACTCAGTACTTC
TRBJ1-2 | TRBV28 | - | few | CASSRRNYGYTF | TGTGCCAGCAGCCGCCGGAACTATGGCTACACCTTC
TRBJ1-1 | TRBV5-5 | - | - | CASSIPTRNTEAFF | TGTGCCAGTAGCATCCCAACCAGGAACACTGAAGCTTTCTTT
TRBJ1-6 | TRBV6-1 | TRBD1 | - | CASKRQGAENSPLHF | TGTGCCAGCAAGCGACAGGGGGCAGAAAATTCACCCCTCCACTTT
TRBJ1-5 | TRBV7-8 | - | - | CTSSLGIPNNQPQHF | TGTACCAGCAGCTTAGGCATACCGAACAATCAGCCCCAGCATTTT
TRBJ2-4 | TRBV11-2 | - | once | CASNSNSGEFGGNIQYF | TGTGCCAGCAACTCAAACTCTGGAGAGTTTGGGGGAAACATTCAGTACTTC
TRBJ2-3 | TRBV11-3 | TRBD1 | medium-sized | CASSPGQGTDTQYF | TGTGCCAGCAGCCCCGGACAGGGGACAGATACGCAGTATTTT
TRBJ2-1 | TRBV11-3 | - | - | CASSLYGVAFYEQFF | TGTGCCAGCAGCTTATACGGGGTGGCCTTCTATGAGCAATTCTTC
TRBJ2-3 | TRBV20-1 | - | many | CSAWADTQYF | TGCAGTGCGTGGGCAGATACGCAGTATTTT
TRBJ1-1 | TRBV19 | TRBD1 | few | CATADPRQGLGEAFF | TGTGCCACCGCAGACCCACGACAGGGGCTGGGTGAAGCTTTCTTT
TRBJ2-6 | TRBV11-2 | - | - | CASGPITGANVLTF | TGTGCCAGCGGTCCTATCACCGGGGCCAACGTCCTTACTTTC